This TCR beta chain was sequenced for a study of T cells in Graves' hyperthyroidism and ophthalmopathy. Study at large: The blood sample was taken at first diagnosis, before treatment began.

The V gene's germline CDR1 is LGHDT and CDR2 YNNKEL (reference sequence). With V trimmed by 4 bases and J by 10 bases, 12 bases remained unmatched. The CDR3 is 16 amino acids. Patients aged 18 to 65 had newly diagnosed hyperthyroidism of under 2 months' duration. Amplification targeted TCR beta CDR3 regions from RNA transcripts. First-round RT-PCR of the TCR CDR3 relied on the HTBI primer set. Via MiXCR, TCRdb re-called the multiplex PCR reads, giving one row per CDR3 protein. The data contain a few hundred thousand distinct CDR3 sequences, 13% to 15% of them seen just once; the ten biggest clones take up around 17%. Only a few counts were recorded for this clonotype.

The genes are TRBV3-1 and TRBJ2-1; 11 bases map to TRBD2. This sequence originates from a woman aged 18-29 years with Graves' hyperthyroidism. Sequencing used blood. The CDR3 DNA reads as TGTGCCAGCAGCCCGCTTGGGACTAGCGGTGGGGGGGAGCAGTTCTTC. Amino acids: CASSPLGTSGGGEQFF.